What follows is one T cell receptor (beta chain) and its context. Germline V lookup: CDR1 SNHLY, CDR2 FYNNEI. The CDR3 runs to 11 residues. With V trimmed by 3 bases and J by 10 bases, 2 bases remained unmatched. This sample was taken from a study of blood T cell repertoires in COVID-19. About the research overall: The origin of the acute and convalescent COVID-19 samples was the United States, Italy and Spain. From T cells, B-cell-depleted T cells, or PBMCs came the material, which was cDNA or gDNA.

In the authors' workflow: How many nucleated cells were present was estimated from reference gene primer amplification. Sequenced by immunoSEQ multiplex PCR; TCRdb stores in-frame clones only, minus some. V, J and clone size are taken as reported in that table, and D and trimming were inferred from the DNA itself. In the table there are about 89,000 clones, around three quarters of which are singletons. The receptor was isolated from a woman older than 75 with acute or convalescent COVID-19. Material: peripheral blood. The chain couples TRBV2 to TRBJ1-1; 7 bases are shared with TRBD1. The CDR3 is CASSDEGAAFF. CDR3 nucleotides: TGTGCCAGCAGTGATGAGGGGGCAGCTTTCTTT.